Below, one T cell receptor (beta chain) is given with its context. The repertoire was sequenced with immunoSEQ multiplex PCR; TCRdb's copy has only in-frame clones and lacks some. The sample contains approximately 85,000 clones, over 75% of which appear only once. V dropped 4 bases and J dropped 5; count of bases not matched to a gene: 3. The CDR3 consists of 13 residues. Germline V lookup: CDR1 SGHDN, CDR2 FVKESK. The sample is drawn from a study of blood T cell repertoires in COVID-19. The chain links TRBV14 to TRBJ1-2; TRBD1 aligns across 8 bases. Sequencing was carried out using peripheral blood. This TCR derives from a human donor in a cohort sampled during active COVID-19. CDR3: CASSPRQGYGYTF. The CDR3 DNA sequence: TGTGCCAGCAGCCCGAGACAGGGGTATGGCTACACCTTC. The full variable domain, with the rest looked up from reference TRBV14 and TRBJ1-2, is EAGVTQFPSHSVIEKGQTVTLRCDPISGHDNLYWYRRVMGKEIKFLLHFVKESKQDESGMPNNRFLAERTGGTYSTLKVQPAELEDSGVYFCASSPRQGYGYTFGSGTRLTVV.